The 22 T cell receptor beta chains listed next were all sequenced from one sample in a study of cytomegalovirus exposure and HLA in healthy donors. PCR used 60 Vbeta primers and 13 Jbeta primers. Repertoires were generated with immunoSEQ multiplex PCR, while TCRdb's copy carries only in-frame clones and drops some. Here the sample spans more than 110,000 clones, just over 70% being singletons. The sample taken for sequencing was PBMCs. The receptors stem from a woman under 40 in good health and CMV-seronegative.

The chain uses TRBV6-1 and TRBJ1-2; D is unclear. V lost 7 bases to trimming and J lost 4 bases, with 19 bases between them. Germline V gene lookup returns CDR1 MNHNS and CDR2 SASEGT. The CDR3 covers 15 residues. CDR3 DNA: TGTGCCAGCAACATGGGCGATTGGAAACTCTATGGCTACACCTTC. This codes for CASNMGDWKLYGYTF.

This chain links TRBV19 with TRBJ2-2, with 7 bases aligning to TRBD2. CDR1 LNHDA and CDR2 SQIVND come from the germline V gene (reference sequence). V shed 5 bases and J 0 bases; nucleotides not matched to a gene: 6. CDR3 length equals 16 residues. The CDR3: CASSSLGGTNTGELFF. DNA for the CDR3: TGTGCCAGTAGTTCCCTGGGGGGGACGAACACCGGGGAGCTGTTTTTT.

The rearrangement joins TRBV5-1 to TRBJ2-3; D possibly corresponds to TRBD2 (7 bases). Trimming left V 3 bases short and J 5 bases short, with 13 bases between. Germline V lookup: CDR1 SGHRS, CDR2 YFSETQ. This CDR3 has 14 amino acids. DNA of the CDR3: TGCGCCAGCAGCTCTGAGGGGGGGCGAGATACGCAGTATTTT. Amino acids: CASSSEGGRDTQYF.

Of note for this clone: The junction shows a germline mismatch at one end, possibly a read error. The chain links TRBV7-9 to TRBJ2-3; 10 positions agree with TRBD2. The CDR3 is 16 amino acids. Germline V CDR1 and CDR2: SEHNR, FQNEAQ (reference sequence). This CDR3 reads CSSSPPGLAATDTQYF. The DNA of the CDR3 is TGTTCCAGCAGCCCACCCGGACTAGCGGCCACAGATACGCAGTATTTT.

This clone was counted once. The rearrangement joins TRBV6-1 to TRBJ1-2; 8 bases are shared with TRBD1. CDR3 size: 15 residues. V shed 6 bases and J 7 bases; nucleotides not matched to a gene: 13. CDR1 is MNHNS and CDR2 is SASEGT in the germline V gene. CDR3 DNA: TGTGCCAGCAGGGGGCACGACAGGGGAATCTCTGGCTACACCTTC. It specifies CASRGHDRGISGYTF.

V gene TRBV5-6 combines with J gene TRBJ2-3; D unclear. CDR3 length equals 11 residues. Trimming removed 3 bases at V and 6 bases at J, with 5 bases between. The germline V gene encodes CDR1 SGHDT and CDR2 YYEEEE. As DNA, the CDR3 is TGTGCCAGCAGCTCCCAGGATACGCAGTATTTT. Its translation is CASSSQDTQYF.

V and J are TRBV19 and TRBJ2-3; TRBD2 matches at 10 bases. Germline CDR1 is LNHDA and CDR2 is SQIVND (reference sequence). This CDR3 comprises 15 residues. Trimming removed 6 bases from V and 3 bases from J; junction bases left unmatched: 6. The CDR3 loop is CASSDGAGGTDTQYF. Here the CDR3 DNA reads TGTGCCAGTAGCGATGGAGCGGGGGGGACAGATACGCAGTATTTT.

This clone was counted a few times. V is TRBV4-1 and J is TRBJ2-7; 11 nucleotides line up with TRBD2. The ends lost 0 bases at V and 4 bases at J; junction bases unmatched: 5. Germline V gene sequence: CDR1 MGHRA, CDR2 YSYEKL. This CDR3 comprises 16 residues. CDR3 protein: CASSQDRLAGLYEQYF. The CDR3 bases are TGCGCCAGCAGCCAAGATCGACTAGCGGGATTGTACGAGCAGTACTTC.

J is TRBJ2-1 and V is TRBV27, with D possibly being TRBD2 (7 bases). Germline-derived CDR1 and CDR2 are MNHEY and SMNVEV (reference sequence). The CDR3 is 15 amino acids. Trimming took off 2 bases at V and 6 bases at J, with 14 bases between the two ends. For the CDR3, the DNA is TGTGCCAGCAGTTTAATGAGGGAGGGGGTCAATGAGCAGTTCTTC. Translating it yields CASSLMREGVNEQFF.

CDR3 in amino acids: CASSESEPTGGYETQYF. The CDR3 nucleotides read TGCGCCAGCAGTGAGTCCGAACCTACAGGGGGATACGAGACCCAGTACTTC. The V call is TRBV10-1, the J call TRBJ2-5; 8 positions match TRBD1. Germline trimming cut 0 bases from V and 5 bases from J; bases unmatched to any gene: 11. The germline gives CDR1 WNHNN, CDR2 SYGVQD (reference sequence). CDR3 length: 17 amino acids.

The chain couples TRBV28 to TRBJ1-3, with 8 nucleotides matching TRBD1. Germline loops: CDR1 MDHEN, CDR2 SYDVKM. This CDR3 has 12 amino acids. The V and J ends lost 5 bases and 9 bases, in that order; junction bases with no gene match: 3. The CDR3 DNA follows: TGTGCCAGCAGTCAGACAGGGGCCACCATATATTTT. It specifies CASSQTGATIYF.

As to this clone: Other DNA sequences from this sample encode an identical CDR3 as well. V and J are TRBV27 and TRBJ1-6, with 8 bases fitting TRBD1. The CDR3 consists of 17 residues. V lost 9 bases and J lost 10; bases outside the gene matches: 20. Germline V gene lookup returns CDR1 MNHEY and CDR2 SMNVEV (reference sequence). CDR3 sequence reads: CASQNYRITGGGSPLHF. The DNA of the CDR3 is TGTGCCAGTCAGAATTACCGTATTACAGGGGGTGGGTCACCCCTCCACTTT.

This chain joins TRBV7-2 and TRBJ2-2, with unresolved D. The germline CDR1 and CDR2 sequences are SGHTA and FQGNSA. V lost 4 bases and J 0 bases, leaving 6 bases between the germline ends. The CDR3 totals 14 residues. The CDR3 spells CASSSATNTGELFF. The CDR3 bases are TGTGCCAGCAGCTCCGCGACGAACACCGGGGAGCTGTTTTTT.

This rearrangement joins TRBV2 to TRBJ2-3; TRBD2 might be the D (6 bases). Germline V gene lookup returns CDR1 SNHLY and CDR2 FYNNEI. This CDR3 contains 15 residues. V shed 2 bases and J shed 5 bases, with 14 bases lying between them. CDR3 residues: CASSEREVAGDTQYF. In DNA form, the CDR3 reads TGTGCCAGCAGTGAAAGGGAGGTAGCAGGAGATACGCAGTATTTT.

The chain couples TRBV12-2 to TRBJ2-7; the D call TRBD2 from the table was never checked on the DNA. TRBV12-2 is given as a pseudogene. The length of the CDR3 is 21 residues. DNA for the CDR3: TGTGCAAGTCGCTTAGTTAGGAGGGGCGTCCGTCATTCGGGGGAGGCCTACGAGCAGTACTTC. Translation: CASRLVRRGVRHSGEAYEQYF.

The genes are TRBV7-7 and TRBJ2-5; 11 nucleotides agree with TRBD2. This CDR3 is built from 14 residues. The V gene's germline CDR1 is SSHAT and CDR2 FNYEAQ (reference sequence). For the CDR3, the DNA is TGTGCTAGCTCCCCGGGACTAGCGGAAGAGACCCAGTACTTC. Protein sequence: CASSPGLAEETQYF.

V gene TRBV11-2 combines with J gene TRBJ2-1, with a possible D match to TRBD1 (6 bases). The CDR3 is 13 amino acids. The germline V gene encodes CDR1 SGHAT and CDR2 FQNNGV. V was clipped by 4 bases and J by 9 bases, with 13 bases between them. In nucleotides, the CDR3 is TGTGCCAGCAGCTCTCGGGACAAGGCTGAGCAGTTCTTC. Its translation: CASSSRDKAEQFF.

The V gene is TRBV5-1, the J gene TRBJ2-5; TRBD2 agrees at 11 bases. Unmatched junction bases numbered 2, after V lost 2 bases and J lost 2 bases. The CDR3 has 15 residues. The germline V gene has CDR1 SGHRS and CDR2 YFSETQ. Written as DNA, the CDR3 is TGCGCCAGCAGCTTCGGGACTAGCGGTCAAGAGACCCAGTACTTC. This translates into CASSFGTSGQETQYF.

V and J are TRBV27 and TRBJ2-1; 9 positions agree with TRBD2. Germline V gene sequence: CDR1 MNHEY, CDR2 SMNVEV (reference sequence). V trimming: 6 bases; J trimming: 3 bases; junction bases outside the gene matches: 15. The CDR3 runs to 18 residues. The CDR3 sequence is CASSLRWSGRIYYNEQFF. CDR3 nucleotides: TGTGCCAGCAGCCTACGATGGAGCGGGAGGATCTACTACAATGAGCAGTTCTTC.

This clone was seen a few times. The J gene is TRBJ2-3, the V gene TRBV7-8; 8 bases match TRBD2. There are 16 residues in the CDR3. With 6 bases clipped from V and 0 bases from J, the junction kept 8 bases outside the gene matches. Germline V gene lookup returns CDR1 SGHVS and CDR2 FQNEAQ. CDR3 nucleotide sequence: TGTGCCAGCAGACCCTCGGGGGGGACTAGCACAGATACGCAGTATTTT. Translating gives CASRPSGGTSTDTQYF.

The V and J genes are TRBV7-8 and TRBJ2-3, with 16 bases lining up with TRBD2. The germline V gene has CDR1 SGHVS and CDR2 FQNEAQ. The length of the CDR3 is 17 residues. V lost 5 bases to trimming and J lost 6 bases; unmatched junction nucleotides: 8. CDR3 residues: CASSGGTSGGARDTQYF. Here the CDR3 DNA reads TGTGCCAGCAGCGGCGGGACTAGCGGGGGGGCCAGGGATACGCAGTATTTT.

V gene TRBV18 combines with J gene TRBJ1-2; the match to TRBD1 covers 8 bases. V lost 3 bases, J lost 0 bases, and 6 bases stayed unmatched. Per germline, CDR1 KGHSH and CDR2 LQKENI. The CDR3 totals 16 residues. The CDR3 loop is CASSPNRGVANYGYTF. The CDR3 nucleotides are TGTGCCAGCTCACCGAACAGGGGGGTGGCTAACTATGGCTACACCTTC.